Each of the 8 T cell receptor beta chains below was sequenced from the same sample in a study of blood T cell repertoires in COVID-19. Clones were sequenced by immunoSEQ multiplex PCR, and TCRdb holds only the in-frame ones, with some missing. The sample has 250,000 to 300,000 clones; roughly 89% are singletons. Sequenced sample: PBMCs or T cells enriched from blood (not recorded which). All receptors come from a woman aged 60-75 years who had recovered from COVID-19.

CDR3 in amino acids: CASSYVTGNTEAFF. The CDR3 region has the DNA TGCGCCAGCAGCTACGTGACAGGAAACACTGAAGCTTTCTTT. The chain uses TRBV5-1 and TRBJ1-1; D may be TRBD1 (6 bases). Germline V lookup: CDR1 SGHRS, CDR2 YFSETQ. The V end lost 3 bases, the J end lost 2 bases, and 11 bases lay between the germline ends. The CDR3 contains 14 residues.

The V gene is TRBV28, the J gene TRBJ1-3; D remains ambiguous. V was shortened by 3 bases and J by 8 bases, with 17 bases between the two germline ends. Germline V lookup: CDR1 MDHEN, CDR2 SYDVKM. The CDR3 covers 15 residues. CDR3 loop: CASSLPLDTMDTIYF. For the CDR3, the DNA is TGTGCCAGCAGTTTGCCCCTCGACACCATGGACACCATATATTTT.

This chain links TRBV13 with TRBJ2-3; the D gene is possibly TRBD2 (5 bases). Germline V gene lookup returns CDR1 PRHDT and CDR2 FYEKMQ (reference sequence). Between the trimmed V and J ends, which lost 5 bases and 5 bases, there was a span of 14 bases. The CDR3 has 14 amino acids. CDR3 sequence (DNA): TGTGCCAGCAGCCCCAGGCCACGGGAAGATACGCAGTATTTT. Encoded protein: CASSPRPREDTQYF.

The chain joins TRBV5-1 to TRBJ2-3; a possible D gene is TRBD1 (6 bases). V shed 4 bases and J shed 2 bases, with 11 bases lying between them. The CDR3 loop spans 14 amino acids. Per germline, CDR1 SGHRS and CDR2 YFSETQ. CDR3 sequence: CASSQDSYTDTQYF. CDR3 bases: TGCGCCAGCAGCCAGGACAGTTACACAGATACGCAGTATTTT.

The rearrangement uses TRBV7-9 and TRBJ1-5; the D gene is possibly TRBD1 (6 bases). The CDR3 has 15 residues. V was shortened by 5 bases and J by 0 bases, with 11 bases between the two germline ends. Per germline, CDR1 SEHNR and CDR2 FQNEAQ (reference sequence). CDR3 residues: CASSRGQISNQPQHF. CDR3 coding DNA: TGTGCCAGCAGCCGGGGACAAATTAGCAATCAGCCCCAGCATTTT.

The V and J genes are TRBV11-2 and TRBJ2-1; D is possibly TRBD1 (5 bases). Germline V CDR1 and CDR2: SGHAT, FQNNGV. Trimming shortened V by 4 bases and J by 7 bases, and 17 bases separated the two germline ends. The CDR3 sequence is 15 residues long. Written as DNA, the CDR3 is TGTGCCAGCAGCTCCTTTCAGGGCCCTAGGAATGAGCAGTTCTTC. It encodes CASSSFQGPRNEQFF.

The gene calls are TRBV30 and TRBJ1-5; the D gene is possibly TRBD1 (5 bases). The germline V gene has CDR1 GTSNPN and CDR2 SVGIG (reference sequence). V lost 4 bases to trimming and J lost 7 bases, with 14 bases between them. The CDR3 has 13 amino acids. The CDR3 sequence: CAWTAGYRQPQHF. The DNA for the CDR3 is TGTGCCTGGACGGCAGGGTACCGGCAGCCCCAGCATTTT. Full variable domain (rest looked up from reference TRBV30 and TRBJ1-5): SQTIHQWPATLVQPVGSPLSLECTVEGTSNPNLYWYRQAAGRGLQLLFYSVGIGQISSEVPQNLSASRPQDRQFILSSKKLLLSDSGFYLCAWTAGYRQPQHFGDGTRLSIL.

The chain uses TRBV11-2 and TRBJ2-7, with a tentative D call TRBD1 (5 bases). Germline CDR1 reads SGHAT; CDR2 reads FQNNGV. V was shortened by 5 bases and J by 0 bases, with 11 bases between the two germline ends. The CDR3 sequence is 14 residues long. CDR3 DNA sequence: TGTGCCAGCAGCCCTGACAGAAGCTCCTACGAGCAGTACTTC. Translation: CASSPDRSSYEQYF.